A selection of T cell receptor beta chains follows, all from one sample in a study of T cells in tumors after PD-1 blockade. Generated by immunoSEQ multiplex PCR, the TCRdb table keeps only in-frame clones and is missing some. The sample holds nearly 25,000 clones, nearly 85% seen once. Sequenced material: PBMCs, taken after anti-PD-1 treatment. These receptors were collected from a human donor with basal cell carcinoma. Both conserved end residues are part of each CDR3. D genes are given only for firm matches. Part of the rows lack a size; the others show once, few, many or a class for expanded clones.

J	V	length	size	D	CDR3	DNA
TRBJ1-4	TRBV30	14	few	NA	CAWSDSQIYEKLFF	TGTGCCTGGAGTGATAGTCAGATTTATGAAAAACTGTTTTTT
TRBJ2-1	TRBV7-9	13	NA	TRBD2	CASGRTGGNEQFF	TGTGCCAGCGGACGGACGGGGGGGAATGAGCAGTTCTTC
TRBJ2-7	TRBV4-1	17	few	NA	CASSQDTAAGLSYEQYF	TGCGCCAGCAGCCAAGATACCGCGGCAGGACTCTCCTACGAGCAGTACTTC
TRBJ1-6	TRBV5-6	13	NA	TRBD1	CASRRDRSSPLHF	TGTGCCAGCAGGCGGGACAGGAGTTCACCCCTCCACTTT
TRBJ2-5	TRBV3-1/TRBV3-2	16	NA	TRBD1	CASSRVGTGGRETQYF	TGTGCCAGCAGCCGGGTTGGGACAGGGGGCCGGGAGACCCAGTACTTC
TRBJ2-1	TRBV2	16	NA	NA	CASSERGDTLGNEQFF	TGTGCCAGCAGTGAAAGGGGGGACACCTTGGGGAATGAGCAGTTCTTC
TRBJ1-1	TRBV19	14	NA	NA	CASSHSGQNTEAFF	TGTGCCAGTAGTCACTCGGGCCAGAACACTGAAGCTTTCTTT
TRBJ2-1	TRBV18	15	NA	NA	CASSPPGRGGNEQFF	TGTGCCAGCTCACCACCCGGCAGGGGAGGGAATGAGCAGTTCTTC
TRBJ2-4	TRBV5-4	16	NA	NA	CASSQWTVLAKNIQYF	TGTGCCAGCAGCCAATGGACGGTCCTAGCCAAAAACATTCAGTACTTC
TRBJ1-4	TRBV3-1/TRBV3-2	15	once	TRBD1	CASSPPGQLNEKLFF	TGTGCCAGCAGCCCCCCGGGACAGCTTAATGAAAAACTGTTTTTT
TRBJ1-6	TRBV19	14	NA	NA	CASSIDQGFSPLHF	TGTGCCAGTAGTATAGATCAAGGTTTTTCACCCCTCCACTTT
TRBJ1-5	TRBV2	14	NA	NA	CASHDAGAGQPQHF	TGTGCCAGCCACGACGCGGGGGCTGGTCAGCCCCAGCATTTT
TRBJ2-5	TRBV6-5	15	NA	NA	CASSYSTGEQETQYF	TGTGCCAGCAGTTACTCGACAGGCGAACAAGAGACCCAGTACTTC
TRBJ2-3	TRBV18	18	NA	TRBD2	CASSPLGLAGGFTDTQYF	TGTGCCAGCTCACCATTGGGACTAGCGGGGGGATTCACAGATACGCAGTATTTT
TRBJ1-4	TRBV7-2	16	NA	NA	CASSLGLFSTNEKLFF	TGTGCCAGCAGCTTAGGGCTATTTTCGACTAATGAAAAACTGTTTTTT
TRBJ1-1	TRBV6-5	13	NA	NA	CASTNTLNTEAFF	TGTGCCAGCACTAATACACTGAACACTGAAGCTTTCTTT
TRBJ1-2	TRBV7-8	17	few	NA	CASSLVVLGTPNYGYTF	TGTGCCAGCAGCTTAGTCGTTTTGGGGACCCCTAACTATGGCTACACCTTC
TRBJ2-1	TRBV5-1	16	NA	TRBD1	CASSLSPGTGRNEQFF	TGCGCCAGCAGCTTAAGTCCCGGGACAGGAAGGAATGAGCAGTTCTTC
TRBJ2-3	TRBV5-1	17	NA	TRBD2	CASSSGRLAGDTDTQYF	TGCGCCAGCAGCTCCGGGAGACTAGCGGGGGACACAGATACGCAGTATTTT
TRBJ2-7	TRBV10-3	13	NA	NA	CAITRALGDEQYF	TGTGCCATCACAAGGGCCCTGGGCGACGAGCAGTACTTC
TRBJ1-2	TRBV9	16	NA	NA	CASSVGEGPSNYGYTF	TGTGCCAGCAGCGTAGGGGAGGGGCCCTCTAACTATGGCTACACCTTC
TRBJ2-7	TRBV28	16	NA	NA	CASSFSLDRLAYEQYF	TGTGCCAGCAGTTTCTCGTTGGACCGATTAGCCTACGAGCAGTACTTC
TRBJ1-6	TRBV13	16	NA	TRBD1	CASSLVRRDRISPLHF	TGTGCCAGCAGCTTAGTACGACGGGACAGGATTTCACCCCTCCACTTT
TRBJ1-2	TRBV21-1	17	NA	NA	CASSKSVATRKNYGYTF	TGTGCCAGCAGCAAAAGTGTGGCTACGAGGAAGAACTATGGCTACACCTTC
TRBJ2-5	TRBV7-2	14	NA	NA	CASSFGGPGETQYF	TGTGCCAGCAGCTTTGGGGGGCCTGGGGAGACCCAGTACTTC
TRBJ1-1	TRBV2	16	NA	NA	CASSGGLELANTEAFF	TGTGCCAGCAGTGGAGGCCTGGAATTGGCGAACACTGAAGCTTTCTTT
TRBJ1-4	TRBV6-5	15	few	NA	CASSYSTGRSEKLFF	TGTGCCAGCAGTTACTCTACAGGACGCAGTGAAAAACTGTTTTTT
TRBJ2-5	TRBV12-3/TRBV12-4	13	NA	NA	CASSLGLKGTQYF	TGTGCCAGCAGCTTGGGCCTCAAGGGGACCCAGTACTTC